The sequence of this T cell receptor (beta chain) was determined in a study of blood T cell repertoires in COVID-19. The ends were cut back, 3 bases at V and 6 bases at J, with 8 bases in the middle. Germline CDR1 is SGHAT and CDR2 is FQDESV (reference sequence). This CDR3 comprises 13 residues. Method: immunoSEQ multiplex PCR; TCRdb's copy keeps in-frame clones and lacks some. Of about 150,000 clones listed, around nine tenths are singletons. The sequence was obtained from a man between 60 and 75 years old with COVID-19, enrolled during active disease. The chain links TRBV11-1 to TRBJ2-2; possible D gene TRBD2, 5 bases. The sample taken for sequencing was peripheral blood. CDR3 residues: CASSFEGAGELFF. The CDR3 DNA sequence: TGTGCCAGCAGCTTTGAGGGAGCCGGGGAGCTGTTTTTT.